Sequencing of this TCR beta chain was carried out in a study of blood T cell repertoires in COVID-19. Enrollees, about 18 to 89 years old, lived in approximately 24 US areas. Points on this clone: Other DNA sequences in the sample encode the same CDR3.

Between the trimmed V and J ends, which lost 0 bases and 1 base, there was a span of 9 bases. Germline values: CDR1 SGDLS, CDR2 YYNGEE. The CDR3 has 15 residues. TCRdb's table, derived via immunoSEQ multiplex PCR, lists solely in-frame clones and lacks some. The sample lists about 160,000 clones, 75% to 90% occurring once. This sequence originates from a woman between 40 and 50 years old who had been exposed to COVID-19. This chain uses TRBV9 with TRBJ2-3; weak D call: TRBD1 (6 bases). Sequenced sample: PBMCs or T cells enriched from blood (not recorded which). CDR3 protein: CASSVVQGGTDTQYF. CDR3 DNA sequence: TGTGCCAGCAGCGTAGTACAGGGAGGCACAGATACGCAGTATTTT.